These 28 T cell receptor beta chains were all obtained from the same sample, sequenced in a study of blood T cell repertoires in COVID-19 (dated by TCRdb to the early 2020s). Library preparation employed the immunoSEQ multiplex PCR assay. TCRdb carries this immuneACCESS record with in-frame sequences only. Its versions omit some clonotypes, under half of them owing to an unresolved V gene in the studies checked, with the rest unexplained. This sample holds 150,000 or so clones; about four fifths were observed only once. The ten largest clones capture 5% of the sample. Sequenced sample: peripheral blood. The source of these receptors is a woman aged 65 to 85 with COVID-19, enrolled during active disease.

The sample holds a few counts of this clone. This sequence joins TRBV3-1 (or the pseudogene TRBV3-2) and TRBJ1-3, with TRBD1 matching 7 bases. This CDR3 spans 14 amino acids. Germline values: CDR1 LGHDT, CDR2 YNNKEL (reference sequence). With 3 bases clipped from V and 7 bases from J, the junction kept 6 bases outside the gene matches. This CDR3 reads CASSQYRGGNTIYF. The CDR3 DNA follows: TGTGCCAGCAGCCAGTACAGGGGTGGCAACACCATATATTTT.

The chain has TRBV7-6 and TRBJ1-6, with D tentatively TRBD1 (6 bases). Trimming shortened V by 1 base and J by 7 bases, and 11 bases separated the two germline ends. The CDR3 has 15 amino acids. Per germline, CDR1 SGHVS and CDR2 FNYEAQ. In nucleotides, the CDR3 is TGTGCCAGCAGCTTAGGGGCAGGGGAAAATTCACCCCTCCACTTT. Amino acid sequence: CASSLGAGENSPLHF.

V is TRBV5-1 and J is TRBJ1-2; 12 bases agree with TRBD1. The CDR3 runs to 16 residues. V shed 0 bases, J shed 6 bases, and the junction held 6 bases outside the gene matches. Germline V gene lookup returns CDR1 SGHRS and CDR2 YFSETQ. The CDR3 DNA reads TGCGCCAGCAGCTTGGCCGGGACAGGGGGCGGGGATGGCTACACCTTC. It encodes CASSLAGTGGGDGYTF.

This chain connects TRBV14 to TRBJ1-1; no clear D gene. CDR1 is SGHDN, CDR2 FVKESK, per germline. V lost 0 bases, J lost 12 bases, and 23 bases lay in between. The CDR3 consists of 16 residues. CDR3 residues: CASSQERAENGGQSFF. The CDR3 nucleotides are TGTGCCAGCAGCCAAGAGAGGGCGGAAAACGGTGGGCAGTCTTTCTTT.

The chain joins TRBV7-2 to TRBJ1-5; perhaps TRBD1 as D (5 bases). This CDR3 contains 14 residues. With 6 bases removed from V and 5 bases from J, the gap between germline ends came to 14 bases. Germline CDR1 and CDR2: SGHTA and FQGNSA. The CDR3 DNA reads TGTGCCAGCAGTCTCGGGGGTGGGGATCAGCCCCAGCATTTT. Translating gives CASSLGGGDQPQHF.

The chain couples TRBV5-1 to TRBJ2-1, with 13 bases identical to TRBD2. This CDR3 has 19 amino acids. The V gene's germline CDR1 is SGHRS and CDR2 YFSETQ. Germline trimming cut 6 bases from V and 0 bases from J; bases unmatched to any gene: 12. The chain's CDR3 is CASTNIRTSGGTSYNEQFF. CDR3 coding DNA: TGCGCCAGCACCAATATAAGGACTAGCGGGGGTACCTCCTACAATGAGCAGTTCTTC.

The chain carries TRBV9 and TRBJ2-2, with TRBD1 identical over 9 bases. The CDR3 covers 15 residues. CDR1 is SGDLS and CDR2 is YYNGEE in the germline V gene. V lost 4 bases and J lost 6; bases outside the gene matches: 7. The DNA of the CDR3 is TGTGCCAGCAGCCCGACAGGGGGAATTCCCGGGGAGCTGTTTTTT. It translates to CASSPTGGIPGELFF.

The V and J genes are TRBV9 and TRBJ2-2; 10 nucleotides align to TRBD2. The CDR3 sequence is 16 residues long. Trimming took 0 bases from V and 6 from J; bases not matched to a gene: 5. CDR1 is SGDLS, CDR2 YYNGEE, per germline. As DNA, the CDR3 is TGTGCCAGCAGCGTAGGAAGCGGGGGGGCGGCCGGGGAGCTGTTTTTT. Translated: CASSVGSGGAAGELFF.

V gene TRBV18 combines with J gene TRBJ1-2; D not resolved. Germline CDR1 KGHSH, CDR2 LQKENI. CDR3 length equals 14 residues. V lost 0 bases, J lost 3 bases, and 8 bases lay in between. The CDR3 DNA reads as TGTGCCAGCTCACCACCGGCGGGAGACTATGGCTACACCTTC. As protein: CASSPPAGDYGYTF.

The chain recombines TRBV7-2 with TRBJ1-5; D uncertain. V lost 4 bases, J lost 1 base, and 11 bases lay in between. Germline lookup yields CDR1 SGHTA and CDR2 FQGNSA. The CDR3 extends over 15 amino acids. The DNA of the CDR3 is TGTGCCAGCAGCTCCCGTTTGGGCAGCAATCAGCCCCAGCATTTT. Amino acid sequence: CASSSRLGSNQPQHF.

DNA of the CDR3: TGTGCCAGCAGCCAACTACAGGGGAATGAGCAGTTCTTC. Residues: CASSQLQGNEQFF. The V gene is TRBV5-6, the J gene TRBJ2-1; TRBD1 matches at 7 bases. The CDR3 contains 13 residues. Germline CDR1 SGHDT, CDR2 YYEEEE. With V trimmed by 4 bases and J by 7 bases, 5 bases remained unmatched.

The chain couples TRBV6-1 to TRBJ2-1; 14 positions agree with TRBD2. This CDR3 contains 18 residues. CDR1 is MNHNS and CDR2 is SASEGT in the germline V gene. With V trimmed by 4 bases and J by 3 bases, 8 bases remained unmatched. The CDR3 DNA reads as TGTGCCAGCAGTGGTCGGACTAGCGGGGGGTTATACTACAATGAGCAGTTCTTC. Protein product: CASSGRTSGGLYYNEQFF.

This chain joins TRBV5-4 and TRBJ1-6; 9 bases are shared with TRBD1. Trimming at V came to 7 bases and at J to 9 bases, leaving 5 bases not matched to a gene. CDR1 is SGHNT and CDR2 is YYREEE in the germline V gene (reference sequence). The CDR3 runs 13 residues. The CDR3 reads CASHTGGGSPLHF. In DNA, the CDR3 is TGTGCCAGCCACACAGGGGGCGGTTCACCCCTCCACTTT.

V gene TRBV18 combines with J gene TRBJ2-7; 9 bases fit TRBD2. The CDR3 is 16 residues long. V shed 3 bases, J shed 0 bases, and the junction held 6 bases outside the gene matches. The germline V gene has CDR1 KGHSH and CDR2 LQKENI. CDR3 residues: CASSPAGGVSSYEQYF. The CDR3 region has the DNA TGTGCCAGCTCACCCGCGGGGGGGGTGAGCTCCTACGAGCAGTACTTC. Using reference TRBV18 and TRBJ2-7 for the parts outside the CDR3, the full variable domain is NAGVMQNPRHLVRRRGQEARLRCSPMKGHSHVYWYRQLPEEGLKFMVYLQKENIIDESGMPKERFSAEFPKEGPSILRIQQVVRGDSAAYFCASSPAGGVSSYEQYFGPGTRLTVT.

The rearrangement links TRBV5-6 to TRBJ1-6, with 8 positions matching TRBD1. The CDR3 length is 14 residues. The germline V gene has CDR1 SGHDT and CDR2 YYEEEE. With 5 bases clipped from V and 10 bases from J, the junction kept 8 bases outside the gene matches. The CDR3 region is CASRSGQGGSPLHF. As DNA, the CDR3 is TGTGCCAGCAGATCTGGACAGGGCGGATCACCCCTCCACTTT. Supplemented by reference TRBV5-6 and TRBJ1-6, the full variable domain reads DAGVTQSPTHLIKTRGQQVTLRCSPKSGHDTVSWYQQALGQGPQFIFQYYEEEERQRGNFPDRFSGHQFPNYSSELNVNALLLGDSALYLCASRSGQGGSPLHFGNGTRLTVT.

The chain links TRBV10-3 to TRBJ2-7; 10 bases line up with TRBD1. The germline CDR1 and CDR2 sequences are ENHRY and SYGVKD. The CDR3 loop spans 17 amino acids. The ends lost 3 bases at V and 0 bases at J; junction bases unmatched: 8. CDR3 coding DNA: TGTGCCATCAGTGACCGGGAGAGGACAGGGGGCTCCTACGAGCAGTACTTC. This gives the protein CAISDRERTGGSYEQYF.

This chain links TRBV6-6 with TRBJ1-1; D uncertain. There are 13 residues in the CDR3. Trimming left V 5 bases short and J 5 bases short, with 12 bases between. The V gene's germline CDR1 is MNHNY and CDR2 SVGAGI (reference sequence). Here the CDR3 reads CASSPGGFTEAFF. The CDR3 DNA reads as TGTGCCAGCAGTCCGGGAGGATTTACTGAAGCTTTCTTT.

The chain uses TRBV7-2 and TRBJ1-6; 12 bases align to TRBD1. CDR3 length equals 17 residues. Looked up from germline, CDR1 is SGHTA and CDR2 is FQGNSA. The junction had 10 bases not matched to a gene; V was cut back by 5 bases and J by 8 bases. The CDR3 DNA sequence: TGTGCCAGCAGCGTGCCGTGGGACAGGGGGCGTTATTCACCCCTCCACTTT. Protein product: CASSVPWDRGRYSPLHF.

The chain joins TRBV9 to TRBJ1-1; TRBD1 matches 7 bases. The CDR3 contains 13 residues. With 4 bases clipped from V and 3 bases from J, the junction kept 3 bases outside the gene matches. CDR1 SGDLS and CDR2 YYNGEE come from the germline V gene. DNA for the CDR3: TGTGCCAGCAGCCCCAGGGGGTACACTGAAGCTTTCTTT. It translates to CASSPRGYTEAFF.

For this clone: One base away lies a much larger clone, so this may be a sequencing read error. Within the sample, other DNA sequences also encode this same CDR3. This sequence joins TRBV6-5 and TRBJ2-7; maybe TRBD2 (5 bases). V was cut by 6 bases and J by 4 bases, with 7 bases left in between. Germline CDR1 reads MNHEY; CDR2 reads SVGAGI. The CDR3 is made up of 11 amino acids. CDR3 coding DNA: TGTGCCAGCAGCCGGGGATACGAGCAGTACTTC. Translation gives CASSRGYEQYF.

This clone turned up a few times. The chain has TRBV11-2 and TRBJ1-4, with a possible D match to TRBD1 (5 bases). In germline, CDR1 is SGHAT, CDR2 FQNNGV. V dropped 2 bases and J dropped 6 bases, with 19 bases sitting between them. The CDR3 extends over 17 amino acids. The CDR3 nucleotides read TGTGCCAGCAGCTTACATAGGGGCCCAGGGAAGTATGAAAAACTGTTTTTT. Translated, it gives CASSLHRGPGKYEKLFF.

The rearrangement uses TRBV5-4 and TRBJ2-1, with 8 bases aligning to TRBD2. There are 16 residues in the CDR3. Trimming removed 9 bases from V and 0 bases from J; junction bases left unmatched: 11. Germline V gene lookup returns CDR1 SGHNT and CDR2 YYREEE (reference sequence). CDR3 region: CATGGVAGRSYNEQFF. The CDR3 DNA reads as TGTGCCACGGGGGGGGTAGCGGGGCGCTCCTACAATGAGCAGTTCTTC.

The chain employs TRBV11-3 and TRBJ2-3; 8 bases are shared with TRBD1. The CDR3 loop spans 15 amino acids. The V gene end was trimmed by 0 bases and the J gene end by 6 bases; junction bases not matched to a gene: 5. Germline CDR1 and CDR2: SGHNT and YENEEA. The CDR3 DNA reads as TGTGCCAGCAGCTTAGATGGGGCAGGGGGCGATACGCAGTATTTT. This codes for CASSLDGAGGDTQYF.

V is TRBV7-8 and J is TRBJ1-2; 7 bases fit TRBD1. The germline CDR1 and CDR2 sequences are SGHVS and FQNEAQ. J gave up 1 base and V 5 bases, and 7 bases lay outside the gene matches. CDR3 length: 15 residues. The CDR3 DNA is TGTGCCAGCAGCCGAGACAGGGTTATTAACTATGGCTACACCTTC. It yields the protein CASSRDRVINYGYTF. Full variable domain (rest looked up from reference TRBV7-8 and TRBJ1-2): GAGVSQSPRYKVAKRGQDVALRCDPISGHVSLFWYQQALGQGPEFLTYFQNEAQLDKSGLPSDRFFAERPEGSVSTLKIQRTQQEDSAVYLCASSRDRVINYGYTFGSGTRLTVV.

The chain combines TRBV6-5 with TRBJ2-1; no clear D gene. In germline, CDR1 is MNHEY, CDR2 SVGAGI. The CDR3 has 15 residues. The V and J ends lost 6 bases and 3 bases respectively, with 15 bases between them. The CDR3 DNA is TGTGCCAGCAGAGCTACTACGGGTAACTACAATGAGCAGTTCTTC. Translating gives CASRATTGNYNEQFF.

This sequence joins TRBV19 and TRBJ2-4; tentative D call: TRBD2 (5 bases). The germline V and J ends were trimmed by 0 bases and 9 bases, with 21 bases remaining between them. Germline values: CDR1 LNHDA, CDR2 SQIVND (reference sequence). This CDR3 is built from 17 residues. CDR3 region: CASSIDLIRASEAIQYF. The CDR3 DNA reads as TGTGCCAGTAGTATAGACTTAATTAGGGCCTCGGAGGCCATTCAGTACTTC. Complete variable domain (other parts from reference TRBV19 and TRBJ2-4): DGGITQSPKYLFRKEGQNVTLSCEQNLNHDAMYWYRQDPGQGLRLIYYSQIVNDFQKGDIAEGYSVSREKKESFPLTVTSAQKNPTAFYLCASSIDLIRASEAIQYFGAGTRLSVL.

The chain carries TRBV5-6 and TRBJ1-3; 7 bases line up with TRBD1. Germline values: CDR1 SGHDT, CDR2 YYEEEE. The CDR3 sequence is 15 residues long. V trimming: 2 bases; J trimming: 0 bases; junction bases outside the gene matches: 2. As DNA, the CDR3 is TGTGCCAGCAGCTTCGGGACAGCCTCTGGAAACACCATATATTTT. Protein: CASSFGTASGNTIYF.

V and J are TRBV5-6 and TRBJ2-7; D might be TRBD2 (5 bases). Trimming pared 0 bases from V and 2 bases from J, leaving 9 bases between. CDR1 is SGHDT, CDR2 YYEEEE, per germline. The CDR3 runs 14 residues. The CDR3 nucleotides read TGTGCCAGCAGCTTGGCCGGGATTCCCTACGAGCAGTACTTC. Protein product: CASSLAGIPYEQYF.